This note documents a single T cell receptor (beta chain) sequence. As yet, its antigen is unknown. This sample was taken from a study of T cell responses to AZD1222 COVID-19 vaccine. Study-wide results and limits: Unmutated regions of variants are reportedly targeted by nearly half of spike-specific TCRs.

Sequenced by immunoSEQ multiplex PCR; TCRdb stores in-frame clones only, minus some. The sample carries nearly 110,000 clones, about 89% recorded once. The CDR3 spans 14 residues. Germline CDR1 is LNHDA and CDR2 is SQIVND (reference sequence). V was cut by 7 bases and J by 1 base, with 13 bases left in between. The TCR comes from an adult in good health. V usage is TRBV19 and J usage is TRBJ1-1, with a tentative D call TRBD1 (5 bases). Specimen: peripheral blood, collected on day 0 of AZD1222 vaccination. CDR3 DNA sequence: TGTGCCAGTACCCCGACAGCGACGAACACTGAAGCTTTCTTT. Protein product: CASTPTATNTEAFF.